The clone carrying this T cell receptor beta chain was observed at least ten times. A single record per CDR3 protein comes from TCRdb applying MiXCR to the reads. Among 400,000 to 550,000 distinct CDR3 sequences listed, around 10% were seen once. The CDR3 has 15 residues. V gave up 2 bases and J gave up 1 base, with 9 bases separating them. CDR1 and CDR2 (germline): SGHVS, FNYEAQ. This sample was taken from a study of T cell repertoires in cytomegalovirus infection. The sequencing input was PBMCs. This receptor was taken from a human donor in good health (CMV status not recorded). Some clones in this sample may be carry-over from other donors' samples. The chain has TRBV7-6 and TRBJ1-5; TRBD1 might be the D (5 bases). The CDR3 DNA reads TGTGCCAGCAGCTTATGGCAGGGCAGCAATCAGCCCCAGCATTTT. This sequence encodes CASSLWQGSNQPQHF.